This T cell receptor (beta chain) was sequenced in a study of cytomegalovirus exposure and HLA in healthy donors. Sequencing used immunoSEQ multiplex PCR; TCRdb keeps in-frame clones, though not all of them. The repertoire holds 150,000 to 200,000 clones, around 80% seen once, with 0.95% to 1.5% in the top ten. V was cut by 6 bases and J by 2 bases, with 14 bases left in between. The CDR3 covers 14 residues. Germline CDR1 reads MNHNS; CDR2 reads SASEGT. The source material was PBMCs. The TCR was taken from a woman younger than 45 in good health and CMV-seronegative. The chain carries TRBV6-1 and TRBJ2-7, with D perhaps matching TRBD1 (7 bases). CDR3 DNA: TGTGCCAGCAGGTGGCCAGGGGGGACCTACGAGCAGTACTTC. It codes for CASRWPGGTYEQYF.